This T cell receptor beta chain was obtained from a study of post-analysis software for immune sequencing data. Whole-study context: Patients with relapsing-remitting, secondary progressive and progressive-relapsing multiple sclerosis courses were all represented.

V shed 3 bases and J shed 5 bases, with 5 bases lying between them. The CDR3 runs to 12 residues. Germline assignment: CDR1 MNHEY and CDR2 SMNVEV (reference sequence). Carried by the TCR beta cDNA libraries were unique molecular identifiers. A population of about 1 to 11 million T cells gave rise to a few hundred thousand cDNA molecules. One entry per CDR3 protein results from TCRdb running MiXCR on the PCR reads. The data show roughly 800,000 distinct CDR3 sequences, under 60% seen once. About this clonotype itself: Its antigen is not known.

Study-level results: Controls' normalized Chao1 diversity significantly exceeded that of multiple sclerosis patients. TRBV segments more frequent in patients than in controls numbered roughly 5 and included TRBV5-6, TRBV5-1 and TRBV20-1.

The V gene is TRBV27, the J gene TRBJ2-1, with D uncertain. This clonotype originated in a girl between 5 and 17 years old with multiple sclerosis. Sequenced material: blood. CDR3 coding DNA: TGTGCCAGCAGTTTTTGGAACAATGAGCAGTTCTTC. As protein: CASSFWNNEQFF.